This is a list of T cell receptor beta chains from one sample in a study of breast tumors, draining lymph nodes, adjacent tissues. TCRdb reprocessed the multiplex PCR reads via MiXCR and lists one record per CDR3 protein. The sample carries approximately 100,000 distinct CDR3 sequences, around 20% recorded once. The sequenced material came from axillary lymph node tissue. These receptors came from a female donor with breast cancer. Some clones in this sample may be carry-over from other donors' samples. Each CDR3 is given with its conserved first and last residue. A D gene is named only where the DNA matches it firmly. For some rows the clone size is stated as once, few or many, or as a class when expanded; others skip it.

TRBJ2-3,TRBV30,TRBD2,-,TGTGCCTGGAGTGTGGGAGGGAACACAGATACGCAGTATTTT,CAWSVGGNTDTQYF
TRBJ2-3,TRBV27,TRBD2,few,TGTGCCAGCAGTTTAACGCCTAGCGGATACACAGATACGCAGTATTTT,CASSLTPSGYTDTQYF
TRBJ1-3,TRBV18,-,-,TGTGCCAGCTCACAAGGGCTCTTCAAAGACACCATATATTTT,CASSQGLFKDTIYF
TRBJ2-5,TRBV3-1,-,-,TGTGCCAGCAGCCAGGGGGTCCAGACCCAGTACTTC,CASSQGVQTQYF
TRBJ2-3,TRBV11-1,TRBD2,many,TGTGCCAGCAGCCCCGGACTAGCTGAAGATACGCAGTATTTT,CASSPGLAEDTQYF
TRBJ1-6,TRBV19,TRBD1,-,TGTGCCAGTAGAGGGACAGGGGGCCAGTCACCCCTCCACTTT,CASRGTGGQSPLHF
TRBJ2-1,TRBV10-3,-,many,TGTGCCGTACGTCCGGGCTCCTACAATGAGCAGTTCTTC,CAVRPGSYNEQFF
TRBJ2-1,TRBV27,-,-,TGTGCCAGCAGCCCCCCAGTAACGAGCCTGGGGAATGAGCAGTTCTTC,CASSPPVTSLGNEQFF
TRBJ2-1,TRBV2,-,many,TGTGCCAGCCGGGCGGAGGGGGTTTACAATGAGCAGTTCTTC,CASRAEGVYNEQFF
TRBJ2-1,TRBV6-5,TRBD2,many,TGTGCCAGCAGTCCTTCAGCGGGGGGATACAATGAGCAGTTCTTC,CASSPSAGGYNEQFF
TRBJ2-7,TRBV12-3/TRBV12-4,-,many,TGTGCCAGCAGTATGACAGGCAGCTCCTACGAGCAGTACTTC,CASSMTGSSYEQYF
TRBJ1-5,TRBV4-1,TRBD1,-,TGCGCCAGCAGCCAGGGACAGGGCTTGAATCAGCCCCAGCATTTT,CASSQGQGLNQPQHF
TRBJ1-2,TRBV14,-,many,TGTGCCAGCAGCCAAAGCCACAGTCCAATGCTTGGCTACACCTTC,CASSQSHSPMLGYTF
TRBJ1-1,TRBV2,-,few,TGTGCCAGCAGTGTGGGTACTGAAGCTTTCTTT,CASSVGTEAFF
TRBJ1-5,TRBV6-6,TRBD1,many,TGTGCCAGCAGTTACACGGGACAGGGCGGTCAGCCCCAGCATTTT,CASSYTGQGGQPQHF
TRBJ1-6,TRBV12-3/TRBV12-4,-,many,TGTGCCAGCAGTTTAGGGGGGGGGTCCTATAATTCACCCCTCCACTTT,CASSLGGGSYNSPLHF
TRBJ2-3,TRBV27,-,-,TGTGCCAGCAGTGCGTGGGGGTATCGGGATACGCAGTATTTT,CASSAWGYRDTQYF
TRBJ2-7,TRBV20-1,TRBD2,many,TGCAGTGCCCCTCAATTAGCGGGAGGGCCAATTACCTACGAGCAGTACTTC,CSAPQLAGGPITYEQYF
TRBJ1-5,TRBV5-4,TRBD1,-,TGTGCCAGCAGCCCAGGGTCGGGACAGTCCCAGCATTTT,CASSPGSGQSQHF
TRBJ2-1,TRBV9,TRBD2,many,TGTGCCAGCAGCCCACGGACTAGCGGGATGCTCAATGAGCAGTTCTTC,CASSPRTSGMLNEQFF
TRBJ2-6,TRBV5-8,-,-,TGTGCCAGCAGCTTGGCCCTAGCCCTCTCTGGGGCCAACGTCCTGACTTTC,CASSLALALSGANVLTF
TRBJ2-5,TRBV5-4,-,many,TGTGCCAGCAGCTCGCTAGGAACTGGCCAAGAGACCCAGTACTTC,CASSSLGTGQETQYF
TRBJ1-5,TRBV4-1,-,few,TGCGCCAGCAGCCAAGGGCACCTTAGCAATCAGCCCCAGCATTTT,CASSQGHLSNQPQHF
TRBJ2-1,TRBV27,-,many,TGTGCCAGCAGTTTAAGAACAAACAATGAGCAGTTCTTC,CASSLRTNNEQFF
TRBJ1-2,TRBV4-1,-,many,TGCGCCAGCAGCCCGTTGATAGAGCTAATCTGCACCTTC,CASSPLIELICTF
TRBJ1-4,TRBV6-6,TRBD1,few,TGTGCCAGCAACCCGAACAGGGGTGAAAAACTGTTTTTT,CASNPNRGEKLFF
TRBJ2-1,TRBV5-6,-,many,TGTGCCAGCAGCTTGGGCTCAGGTCTCAATGAGCAGTTCTTC,CASSLGSGLNEQFF
TRBJ2-7,TRBV20-1,-,many,TGCAGTGCTGCCTCAACGACAGTTTCCTACGAGCAGTACTTC,CSAASTTVSYEQYF
TRBJ2-2,TRBV11-2,-,few,TGTGCCAGCAGCCGACAGCCCACCGGGGAGCTGTTTTTT,CASSRQPTGELFF
TRBJ1-4,TRBV13,TRBD1,many,TGTGCCAGCAGCAAGCCCGGGACAGGGGGCTTTTGGGAAAAACTGTTTTTT,CASSKPGTGGFWEKLFF
TRBJ2-7,TRBV6-6,-,many,TGTGCCAGCAGTTACACCAGGGAAACCTACGAGCAGTACTTC,CASSYTRETYEQYF
TRBJ2-7,TRBV7-7,-,-,TGTGCTGGCAGCCCAACGACAGGATCCTACGAGCAGTACTTC,CAGSPTTGSYEQYF
TRBJ1-6,TRBV19,TRBD1,many,TGTGCCAGTAGTATAGGCCAAGGACAGGGGAGCTCCTATAATTCACCCCTCCACTTT,CASSIGQGQGSSYNSPLHF
TRBJ1-4,TRBV5-1,-,many,TGCGCCAGCAGCTTGGCCGGGGGGGCAACTAATGAAAAACTGTTTTTT,CASSLAGGATNEKLFF
TRBJ2-7,TRBV6-5,TRBD1,many,TGTGCCAGCAGAGAAACAGGGGTCTACGAGCAGTACTTC,CASRETGVYEQYF
TRBJ1-5,TRBV7-2,-,many,TGTGCCAGCAGCTCCCGCACAGGGTTCAATCAGCCCCAGCATTTT,CASSSRTGFNQPQHF
TRBJ1-5,TRBV20-1,-,many,TGCAGTGCTAGAGATTGGAACAGCCCCAAACAGCCCCAGCATTTT,CSARDWNSPKQPQHF
TRBJ2-2,TRBV9,TRBD1,-,TGTGCCAGCAGCGCCAACCGGGACAGCACCCCAGGTTGGACCGGGGAGCTGTTTTTT,CASSANRDSTPGWTGELFF
TRBJ1-3,TRBV6-1,-,-,TGTGCCAGCTGTGGTCCAGAAAGGTGGAACACCATATATTTT,CASCGPERWNTIYF
TRBJ2-3,TRBV20-1,TRBD2,many,TGCAGTGCTAGAGATCCATCGGGGGGGAGCACAGATACGCAGTATTTT,CSARDPSGGSTDTQYF
TRBJ1-4,TRBV9,-,many,TGTGCCAGCAGCCCGCACAGAACAACTAATGAAAAACTGTTTTTT,CASSPHRTTNEKLFF
TRBJ2-5,TRBV15,-,many,TGTGCCACCAGCGCACCAGGGACGCCGAAACGTGAGACCCAGTACTTC,CATSAPGTPKRETQYF
TRBJ2-7,TRBV20-1,TRBD1,many,TGCAGTGCTAGAGATCGAGGGGGCCCTGTCGAGCAGTACTTC,CSARDRGGPVEQYF
TRBJ2-3,TRBV7-2,TRBD2,many,TGTGCCAGCAGCTTAGTGGGACTAGCGGGGGGCGCTCTGTATTTT,CASSLVGLAGGALYF
TRBJ1-4,TRBV30,-,-,TGTGCCTGGAGTGGACAGGTCTCAACTAATGAAAAACTGTTTTTT,CAWSGQVSTNEKLFF
TRBJ2-3,TRBV2,-,many,TGTGCCAGCAGTGAATACACAGATACGCAGTATTTT,CASSEYTDTQYF
TRBJ2-3,TRBV5-1,-,many,TGCGCCAGCAGCTTCTTCCCCTTAGCGGAATCCACAGATACGCAGTATTTT,CASSFFPLAESTDTQYF
TRBJ2-7,TRBV28,-,many,TGTGCCAGCAGTCCACTTTACGAGCAGTACTTC,CASSPLYEQYF
TRBJ2-7,TRBV5-1,-,once,TGCGCCGGCAATTACGGGACAAGGGCCTACGAGCAGTACTTC,CAGNYGTRAYEQYF
TRBJ2-3,TRBV27,-,few,TGTGCCAGCAGTTTCGGGCAGGGGACAGATACGCAGTATTTT,CASSFGQGTDTQYF
TRBJ1-5,TRBV4-2,-,-,TGTGCCAGCAGCCAAGCGGGATATAGCAATCAGCCCCAGCATTTT,CASSQAGYSNQPQHF
TRBJ1-2,TRBV20-1,TRBD1,many,TGCAGTGCTAGTCGACAGGGGTATGGCTACACCTTC,CSASRQGYGYTF
TRBJ1-5,TRBV30,TRBD1,-,TGTGCCTGGAGCCCAGGGACAGGGGGAAACCAGCCCCAGCATTTT,CAWSPGTGGNQPQHF
TRBJ1-5,TRBV24-1,TRBD1,many,TGTGCCACCAGTGATACCCCTGGGACAGGGATTAATCAGCCCCAGCATTTT,CATSDTPGTGINQPQHF
TRBJ2-7,TRBV20-1,-,many,TGCAGTGCCAAAGACAAGATGGCCGAGCAGTACTTC,CSAKDKMAEQYF